This T cell receptor beta chain originates from a study of blood T cells in healthy people across ages. Ten milliliters was the volume of peripheral blood drawn from each donor. Germline V CDR1 and CDR2: DFQATT, SNEGSKA (reference sequence). The length of the CDR3 is 13 residues. This clonotype occurred a few times. Combining a sample-barcoded 5' primer with a J-beta primer mix, a second PCR ran for about 7 to 12 cycles. TCRdb redid the calling of the 5' RACE reads with MiXCR, one entry per CDR3 protein. The sample lists 650,000 to 1,000,000 distinct CDR3 sequences, around 36% occurring once. The sequenced sample consisted of blood. The clonotype originates from a man aged 18-30 years in good health. The V call is TRBV20-1, the J call TRBJ2-4; D possibly corresponds to TRBD2 (6 bases). The end of the DNA is better explained by TRBJ2-7, so the J call may be wrong. The CDR3 is CSARPGLPFEQYF. As DNA, the CDR3 is TGCAGTGCTCGACCGGGACTCCCATTCGAGCAGTACTTC.